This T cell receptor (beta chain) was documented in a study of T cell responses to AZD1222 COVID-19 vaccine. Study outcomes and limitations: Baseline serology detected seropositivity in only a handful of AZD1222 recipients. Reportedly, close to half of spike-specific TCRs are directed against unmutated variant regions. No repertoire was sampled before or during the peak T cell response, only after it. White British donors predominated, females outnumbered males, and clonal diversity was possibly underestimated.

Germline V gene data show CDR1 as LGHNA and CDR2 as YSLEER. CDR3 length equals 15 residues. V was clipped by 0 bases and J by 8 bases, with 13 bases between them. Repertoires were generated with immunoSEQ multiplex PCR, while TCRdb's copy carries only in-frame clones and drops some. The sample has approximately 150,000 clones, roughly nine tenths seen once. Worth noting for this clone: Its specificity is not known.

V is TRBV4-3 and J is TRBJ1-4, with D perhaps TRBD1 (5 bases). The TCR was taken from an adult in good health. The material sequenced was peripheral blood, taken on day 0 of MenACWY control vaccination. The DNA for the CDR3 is TGCGCCAGCAGCCAAGATAGGGGCGGAGAAGAAAAACTGTTTTTT. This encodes CASSQDRGGEEKLFF.